The rows below give T cell receptor beta chains drawn from one sample of a study of T-cell reconstitution after alpha-beta-depleted transplantation in children. TCRdb ran MiXCR on the PCR reads and lists one entry per CDR3 protein. The sample records about 590,000 distinct CDR3 sequences, around 13% being singletons. Source: PBMCs, mostly from graft donor cells, taken 360 days after TCRalphabeta/CD19-depleted stem cell transplant. Every receptor here comes from a male patient aged 5 to 17 who had a stem cell transplant for acute myeloid leukemia, so the T cells may come from the graft donor. Both conserved end residues are part of each CDR3. D genes are given only for firm matches. Not all rows give a size; the values are once, few, many and, for expanded clones, a class.

>NA|TRBV5-4|NA
CASSLAWGKGTLEQFF
>TRBD2|TRBV27|NA
CASSSLRLAGETDTQYF
>TRBD1|TRBV3-1|few
CASSQDSGTGAMRYGYTF
>TRBD2|TRBV11-2|NA
CASGTSGFGGSYEQYF
>NA|TRBV7-2|few
CASSLRSGSYEQYF
>NA|TRBV28|many
CASSRGEGRETQHF
>NA|TRBV24-1|many
CATSDFWTRNNEQFF
>NA|TRBV5-1|NA
CASSLGLLSGTYEQYF
>TRBD2|TRBV18|NA
CASSPLGGPSGANVLTF
>TRBD2|TRBV5-1|few
CASSATSGRAGLAKNIQYF
>NA|TRBV7-2|few
CASRPRGPLRNEQFF
>NA|TRBV24-1|NA
CATPRTEGSNPSGANVLTF
>TRBD1|TRBV10-3|NA
CAISLQGAYEAFF
>TRBD1|TRBV28|many
CASSPRGPGYEQYF
>TRBD1|TRBV20-1|few
CSANRGTGPYEQYF
>NA|TRBV7-8|many
CASSSKAGELFF
>NA|TRBV20-1|NA
CSGEDVLNEQFF
>TRBD1|TRBV28|NA
CASSSPRGDRKTYNEQFF
>NA|TRBV7-3|few
CASSNHAGSGELFF
>TRBD2|TRBV7-7|many
CASSLSSGRDEQFF
>TRBD1|TRBV30|few
CAGYRGPYEQYF
>NA|TRBV4-1|few
CASSQGQNGENEKLFF
>NA|TRBV5-1|NA
CASSLAPLTGPQHF
>TRBD2|TRBV20-1|few
CSARASGSHNEQFF
>NA|TRBV7-6|NA
CASSLNKGSWWNSPLHF
>TRBD1|TRBV12-3/TRBV12-4|few
CASSPRQGIAKNIQYF
>TRBD2|TRBV7-2|NA
CASSIPPGLVIREQYF
>NA|TRBV5-1|few
CASSYRALGEETQYF
>TRBD2|TRBV20-1|NA
CSAPLGLAAGIRNEQFF
>NA|TRBV3-1|few
CASSQAGQQGEQFF
>NA|TRBV29-1|many
CSVKGTLQETQYF
>TRBD1|TRBV28|many
CASSLTGTGGIETQYF
>NA|TRBV6-2/TRBV6-3|few
CASSYSSGTRSNQPQHF
>TRBD1|TRBV7-9|many
CASRYGTGREKLFF
>NA|TRBV7-9|NA
CASTGRLWETQYF
>NA|TRBV20-1|NA
CSARDRMEQYF
>TRBD1|TRBV15|few
CATSGQGPYEQYF
>TRBD2|TRBV5-5|NA
CASTQRVIRTSQETQYF
>NA|TRBV21-1|NA
CASITIGAGEARETQYF
>NA|TRBV28|NA
CASSLWVLDYNEQFF
>NA|TRBV4-2|many
CASSLEWGVNTEAFF
>TRBD2|TRBV20-1|NA
CSATPSGPSYEQYF
>NA|TRBV7-3|many
CASSSHSGTLTGELFF
>TRBD2|TRBV29-1|few
CSVPRSGRSQISTYEQYF
>NA|TRBV19|few
CASSIDPGKPNTEAFF
>NA|TRBV5-6|NA
CASSLATRGPRETQYF
>NA|TRBV5-1|many
CASSLVLGTDTQYF